The TCR beta chain described here comes from a study of blood T cells in healthy people across ages. Using a J-beta primer mix together with a sample-barcoded 5' primer, a second PCR was run for roughly 7 to 12 cycles. TCRdb called the 5' RACE reads again in MiXCR, with one record for every CDR3 protein. The sample shows roughly 700,000 distinct CDR3 sequences, about half of them seen only once. Germline-derived CDR1 and CDR2 are MDHEN and SYDVKM. The CDR3 spans 18 residues. V lost 5 bases to trimming and J lost 7 bases; unmatched junction nucleotides: 17. The chain is built from TRBV28 and TRBJ2-3, with TRBD2 matching 11 bases. The sample comprised blood. The clonotype comes from a woman aged 60-75 years in good health. CDR3 amino acids: CASSTTSGMIGIGNTQYF. CDR3 DNA sequence: TGTGCCAGCAGTACGACTAGCGGGATGATAGGGATAGGGAATACGCAGTATTTT.